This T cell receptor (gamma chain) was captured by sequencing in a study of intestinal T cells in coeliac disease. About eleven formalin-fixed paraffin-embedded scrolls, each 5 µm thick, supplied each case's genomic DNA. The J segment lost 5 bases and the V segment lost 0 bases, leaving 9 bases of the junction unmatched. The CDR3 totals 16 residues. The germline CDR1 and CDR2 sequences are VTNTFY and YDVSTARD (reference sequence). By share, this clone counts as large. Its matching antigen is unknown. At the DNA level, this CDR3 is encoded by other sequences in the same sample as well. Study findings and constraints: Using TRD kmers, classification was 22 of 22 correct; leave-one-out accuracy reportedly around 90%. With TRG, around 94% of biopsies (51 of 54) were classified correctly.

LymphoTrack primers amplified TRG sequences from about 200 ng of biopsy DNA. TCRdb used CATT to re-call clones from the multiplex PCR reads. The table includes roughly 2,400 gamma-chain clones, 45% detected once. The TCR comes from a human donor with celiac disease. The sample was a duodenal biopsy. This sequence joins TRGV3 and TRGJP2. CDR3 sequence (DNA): TGTGCCACCTGGGACAGGCTGGGCAAGAGTGATTGGATCAAGACGTTT. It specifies CATWDRLGKSDWIKTF.